Listed below are T cell receptor beta chains from one sample, sequenced in a study of T cell repertoires in cytomegalovirus infection. Their antigen targets remain unknown. TCRdb processed the reads anew with MiXCR; each CDR3 protein has one entry. The sample contains 750,000 to 900,000 distinct CDR3 sequences, roughly 28% of which appear only once. The source material was cultured CD8+ T cells from PBMCs, sampled from culture after CMV antigen stimulation. The receptors here all came from a human donor in good health (CMV status not recorded). Some clones in this sample may be carry-over from other donors' samples. The CDR3 runs from the conserved cysteine through the conserved F or W. D genes are given only for firm matches. Clone size, where shown, is once, few, many, or a class for clones that have expanded.

d_gene	abundance	v_gene	j_gene	CDR3aa	CDR3nt
-	few	TRBV7-2	TRBJ2-2	CASLGGAGTGELFF	TGTGCCAGCCTGGGGGGGGCTGGTACCGGGGAGCTGTTTTTT
-	-	TRBV5-4	TRBJ2-7	CASSSSSSDYNF	TGTGCCAGCAGCTCGAGTTCTTCGGACTATAACTTC
TRBD1	many	TRBV6-1	TRBJ1-1	CASSERLATGLTEAFF	TGTGCCAGCAGTGAAAGGTTAGCGACAGGGCTCACTGAAGCTTTCTTT
TRBD2	-	TRBV6-5	TRBJ2-7	CASSRGTNLYEQYF	TGTGCCAGCAGTCGGGGGACTAACCTCTACGAGCAGTACTTC
-	few	TRBV10-1	TRBJ2-7	CASSESGAPSYEQYF	TGCGCCAGCAGTGAGTCAGGGGCACCGTCCTACGAGCAGTACTTC
-	few	TRBV20-1	TRBJ2-1	CSANRQNYNEQFF	TGCAGTGCTAATCGACAGAATTACAATGAGCAGTTCTTC
TRBD1	-	TRBV7-8	TRBJ1-2	CASSLGGWGQGLRGYTF	TGTGCCAGCAGCTTAGGCGGGTGGGGACAGGGGTTGCGGGGCTACACCTTC
-	few	TRBV4-1	TRBJ2-1	CASSQVSGSEQFF	TGCGCCAGCAGCCAAGTTAGTGGGTCTGAGCAGTTCTTC
-	-	TRBV19	TRBJ1-1	CASSIQGRSEAFF	TGTGCCAGTAGTATCCAAGGAAGGAGTGAAGCTTTCTTT
TRBD2	few	TRBV5-1	TRBJ2-2	CAAAQVAGAPSVGELFF	TGCGCCGCGGCCCAAGTAGCGGGGGCCCCTAGTGTCGGGGAGCTGTTTTTT
TRBD1	-	TRBV5-6	TRBJ2-1	CASSLMLGQWMNEQFF	TGTGCCAGCAGCTTGATGTTGGGACAGTGGATGAATGAGCAGTTCTTC
TRBD1	many	TRBV7-2	TRBJ2-1	CASSSRTGESSEQFF	TGTGCCAGCAGCTCCCGGACAGGGGAAAGTAGTGAGCAGTTCTTC
-	few	TRBV12-3/TRBV12-4	TRBJ1-4	CASSGGMDSPNEKLFF	TGTGCCAGCAGCGGAGGGATGGACAGCCCTAATGAAAAACTGTTTTTT
TRBD2	few	TRBV19	TRBJ2-2	CASSPDWRGGSTGELFF	TGTGCCAGTAGTCCCGACTGGCGGGGGGGTTCTACCGGGGAGCTGTTTTTT
TRBD2	few	TRBV11-2	TRBJ2-1	CASSLGSGGPPKQFF	TGTGCCAGCAGCTTAGGGAGCGGGGGGCCTCCCAAGCAGTTCTTC